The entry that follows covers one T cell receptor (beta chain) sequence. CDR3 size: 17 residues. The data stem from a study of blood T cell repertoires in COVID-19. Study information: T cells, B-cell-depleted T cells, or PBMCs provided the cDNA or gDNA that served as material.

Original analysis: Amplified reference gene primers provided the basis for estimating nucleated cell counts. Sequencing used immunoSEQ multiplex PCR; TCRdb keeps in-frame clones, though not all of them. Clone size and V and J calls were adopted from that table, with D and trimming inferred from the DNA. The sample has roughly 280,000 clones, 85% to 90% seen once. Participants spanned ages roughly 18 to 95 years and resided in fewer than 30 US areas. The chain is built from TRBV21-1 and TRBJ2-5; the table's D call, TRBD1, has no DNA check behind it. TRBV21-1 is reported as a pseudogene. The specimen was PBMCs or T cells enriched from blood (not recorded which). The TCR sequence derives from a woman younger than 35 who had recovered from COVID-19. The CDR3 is CASNTPRRGQFQETQYF. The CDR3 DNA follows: TGTGCCAGCAACACTCCTAGGCGAGGACAGTTCCAAGAGACCCAGTACTTC.